The 9 T cell receptor beta chains listed next were all sequenced from one sample in a study of T cell repertoires in cytomegalovirus infection. TCRdb independently ran MiXCR on the reads; one entry per CDR3 protein. Altogether under 350,000 distinct CDR3 sequences are present, roughly a tenth being singletons, with the ten largest covering approximately 2.4%. Specimen: PBMCs. The receptors shown here come from a human donor in good health (CMV status not recorded). Some clones in this sample may be carry-over from other donors' samples.

This clonotype was detected many times. This chain joins TRBV6-1 and TRBJ2-7; 14 positions match TRBD2. Germline assignment: CDR1 MNHNS and CDR2 SASEGT. The V gene end was trimmed by 6 bases and the J gene end by 8 bases; junction bases not matched to a gene: 6. CDR3 length equals 14 residues. The CDR3 is CASRYGTSGGKQYF. The CDR3 DNA is TGTGCCAGCAGATACGGGACTAGCGGGGGTAAGCAGTACTTC.

The J gene is TRBJ1-5, the V gene TRBV6-2 or TRBV6-3; maybe TRBD1 (5 bases). This CDR3 contains 20 residues. The V gene lost 2 bases and the J gene lost 5 bases, with 28 bases spanning the gap. Germline CDR1 reads MNHEY; CDR2 reads SVGEGT. CDR3 in DNA: TGTGCCAGCAGTTACCCCCAGCGACGGGGGAGGAACTTTTGGGATCAGCCCCAGCATTTT. Its protein is CASSYPQRRGRNFWDQPQHF.

This clonotype appeared many times. The V gene is TRBV29-1, the J gene TRBJ1-2, with a weak D call TRBD1 (6 bases). With 7 bases removed from V and 0 bases from J, the gap between germline ends came to 15 bases. The CDR3 loop spans 14 amino acids. Germline V gene lookup returns CDR1 SQVTM and CDR2 ANQGSEA. CDR3 loop: CSDPTGTANYGYTF. The CDR3 DNA reads as TGCAGCGACCCGACAGGAACAGCTAACTATGGCTACACCTTC.

This clonotype was observed at least ten times. The rearrangement joins TRBV7-6 to TRBJ2-1; 10 nucleotides line up with TRBD2. V lost 5 bases to trimming and J lost 7 bases; unmatched junction nucleotides: 11. This CDR3 comprises 16 residues. Germline values: CDR1 SGHVS, CDR2 FNYEAQ. The CDR3 DNA follows: TGTGCCAGCAGCGATACCGGGACTAGCGTTCGGAATGAGCAGTTCTTC. Amino acid sequence: CASSDTGTSVRNEQFF.

V usage is TRBV20-1 and J usage is TRBJ2-7; 11 bases fit TRBD2. Trimming cost V 6 bases and J 4 bases; bases outside gene matches: 14. This CDR3 has 16 amino acids. CDR1 DFQATT and CDR2 SNEGSKA come from the germline V gene (reference sequence). CDR3 amino acids: CSAGRGLAGGPYEQYF. DNA for the CDR3: TGCAGTGCGGGGAGGGGGTTAGCGGGGGGGCCTTACGAGCAGTACTTC.

This clonotype came up many times. This chain links TRBV29-1 with TRBJ1-1; D gene unclear. The CDR3 runs to 11 residues. The germline CDR1 and CDR2 sequences are SQVTM and ANQGSEA. For the CDR3, the DNA is TGCACGCTAAACACGAACACTGAAGCTTTCTTT. Its protein is CTLNTNTEAFF.

This clonotype showed up many times. The rearrangement uses TRBV29-1 and TRBJ2-3, with D tentatively TRBD2 (6 bases). Germline lookup yields CDR1 SQVTM and CDR2 ANQGSEA. This CDR3 is built from 14 residues. The germline V and J ends were trimmed by 8 bases and 4 bases, with 19 bases remaining between them. CDR3 coding DNA: TGCAGCATTAGGGACTCATGGGCCCCAGATACGCAGTATTTT. As protein: CSIRDSWAPDTQYF.

This clonotype was detected ten times or more. The V call is TRBV11-2, the J call TRBJ1-2; 8 nucleotides match TRBD1. This CDR3 contains 17 residues. V gave up 0 bases and J gave up 5 bases; unmatched junction bases: 11. Per germline, CDR1 SGHAT and CDR2 FQNNGV. CDR3 in amino acids: CASSLDKGQGARYGYTF. The CDR3 DNA reads TGTGCCAGCAGCTTAGATAAAGGGCAGGGGGCTCGGTATGGCTACACCTTC. Full variable domain (rest looked up from reference TRBV11-2 and TRBJ1-2): EAGVAQSPRYKIIEKRQSVAFWCNPISGHATLYWYQQILGQGPKLLIQFQNNGVVDDSQLPKDRFSAERLKGVDSTLKIQPAKLEDSAVYLCASSLDKGQGARYGYTFGSGTRLTVV.

The rearrangement joins TRBV28 to TRBJ2-3; 10 nucleotides align to TRBD1. The CDR3 contains 15 residues. The germline gives CDR1 MDHEN, CDR2 SYDVKM. V lost 6 bases and J lost 5; bases outside the gene matches: 8. The CDR3 DNA is TGTGCCAGCAGGACAGGGGGCGCAGGGGTAGATACGCAGTATTTT. Translating it yields CASRTGGAGVDTQYF.